The subject of this entry is one T cell receptor (beta chain). These data come from a study of cytomegalovirus exposure and HLA in healthy donors. Libraries were prepared by immunoSEQ multiplex PCR; TCRdb keeps only in-frame clonotypes and omits some of them. The sample yields a few hundred thousand clones, roughly 90% seen once. Input material: PBMCs. This receptor was obtained from a woman under 30 in good health and CMV-seronegative.

DNA of the CDR3: TGTGCCAGCAGCGTATCCGTCACCGGGGAGCTGTTTTTT. Protein product: CASSVSVTGELFF. This chain uses TRBV9 with TRBJ2-2; D not certain. Germline V gene data show CDR1 as SGDLS and CDR2 as YYNGEE. V was cut by 1 base and J by 4 bases, with 5 bases left in between. This CDR3 spans 13 amino acids.